The 6 T cell receptor beta chains in this list originate from one sample, sequenced in a study of beta chain features in type 1 diabetes. Study-wide points: Type 1 diabetes patients had moderately but significantly shorter TCRB CDR3s in all four CD4+ subsets.

The isolated RNA, all of it, was reverse transcribed, so expressed TCRB transcripts were what got sequenced. The data were produced by immunoSEQ multiplex PCR, yet TCRdb's version contains in-frame clones alone and is incomplete. Of more than 200,000 clones detected, 16% appear once; the ten largest clones hold 0.065% to 0.1%. For these TCRs, the target antigens are not known. Sequencing was performed on naive CD4+ T cells from blood. The receptor source for this set is a man aged 25 to 40 with type 1 diabetes.

The chain joins TRBV5-4 to TRBJ2-5; possibly TRBD2 for D (6 bases). Germline values: CDR1 SGHNT, CDR2 YYREEE (reference sequence). Trimming took 4 bases from V and 1 from J, leaving 14 bases between them. CDR3 length equals 15 residues. CDR3 sequence: CASSGRTSGQETQYF. The CDR3 DNA reads as TGTGCCAGCAGCGGGAGGACATCGGGCCAAGAGACCCAGTACTTC.

The chain combines TRBV25-1 with TRBJ2-7, with 8 nucleotides matching TRBD1. This CDR3 region has 12 residues. Looked up from germline, CDR1 is MGHDK and CDR2 is SYGVNS. V dropped 6 bases and J dropped 6; count of bases not matched to a gene: 4. The CDR3 loop is CASRTQGGEQYF. As DNA, the CDR3 is TGTGCCAGCAGAACACAGGGGGGCGAGCAGTACTTC.

Turning to this clone: Other DNA sequences within the sample encode an identical CDR3. In nucleotides, the CDR3 is TGTGCCAGCAGCGCTCATAGCGGGAGGGCCGGTGAGCAGTTCTTC. Amino acid sequence: CASSAHSGRAGEQFF. The chain links TRBV9 to TRBJ2-1; TRBD2 matches at 11 bases. The CDR3 is 15 amino acids. Germline lookup yields CDR1 SGDLS and CDR2 YYNGEE. Trimming at V came to 3 bases and at J to 9 bases, leaving 8 bases not matched to a gene.

This clone was picked up a small number of times. The rearrangement joins TRBV30 to TRBJ1-1, with D hard to call. This CDR3 contains 14 residues. V was trimmed by 3 bases and J by 1 base, leaving 12 bases between them. Germline values: CDR1 GTSNPN, CDR2 SVGIG (reference sequence). This CDR3 reads CAWRLDGENTEAFF. DNA of the CDR3: TGTGCCTGGAGGCTGGACGGGGAGAACACTGAAGCTTTCTTT.

The J gene is TRBJ1-5, the V gene TRBV7-9; 8 bases are shared with TRBD1. V lost 5 bases and J lost 6; bases outside the gene matches: 12. This CDR3 comprises 16 residues. Germline V gives CDR1 SEHNR, CDR2 FQNEAQ (reference sequence). DNA for the CDR3: TGTGCCAGCAGCCCCCGACAGGGGAGGTCGGGTCAGCCCCAGCATTTT. Its translation is CASSPRQGRSGQPQHF.

The chain recombines TRBV10-3 with TRBJ2-1; D uncertain. The CDR3 has 11 amino acids. Germline V gene sequence: CDR1 ENHRY, CDR2 SYGVKD. V was shortened by 2 bases and J by 10 bases, with 6 bases between the two germline ends. DNA for the CDR3: TGTGCCATCAGTGAGGATTGGGAGCAGTTCTTC. It translates to CAISEDWEQFF.